This section outlines one T cell receptor beta chain sequence together with its context. Its matching antigen is unknown. V trimming: 5 bases; J trimming: 6 bases; junction bases outside the gene matches: 5. CDR3 length: 14 amino acids. Germline V gene lookup returns CDR1 LNHNV and CDR2 YYDKDF (reference sequence). The data were taken from a study of OX40 agonist ivuxolimab in advanced cancers. Study overall: Averaging approximately 60 years in age, with a range of about 23 to 85, the cohort was around 83% male.

Study-level findings and limits: At 0.1 to 3.0 mg/kg, clonal expansion of CD4+ and CD8+ blood T cells had occurred by week 6.

Profiled with immunoSEQ multiplex PCR; TCRdb holds only in-frame clones, not every one. The sample yields about 92,000 clones, more than 80% seen once. The chain has TRBV15 and TRBJ2-2, with 8 bases that match TRBD2. Sequencing used CD4+ or CD8+ T cells sorted from blood, obtained in a trial of the OX40 agonist ivuxolimab. This receptor was identified in an adult with an advanced solid tumor such as melanoma, head and neck, liver or kidney cancer. This CDR3 reads CATSFTGGAGELFF. In nucleotides, the CDR3 is TGTGCCACCAGCTTCACCGGGGGGGCCGGGGAGCTGTTTTTT.